This T cell receptor beta chain was found in a study of CD8 T cells in Susac syndrome. Random hexamers were used to reverse transcribe an amount of roughly 0.5 to 1 ug RNA. Across 54 Vbeta and 13 Jbeta, TCR beta CDR3 was amplified with immunoSEQ multiplex PCR. TCRdb re-called the immunoSEQ multiplex PCR reads through MiXCR, storing one row per CDR3 protein. Of around 300,000 distinct CDR3 sequences in the sample, 92% were seen once. CDR1 is GTSNPN and CDR2 is SVGIG in the germline V gene (reference sequence). The CDR3 sequence is 18 residues long. The V segment lost 8 bases and the J segment 0 bases; nucleotides outside the gene matches: 17.

The TCR sequence derives from a human donor with multiple sclerosis. V is TRBV30 and J is TRBJ2-3; 10 positions agree with TRBD2. The sequenced material came from CD4+ T cells from PBMCs. The CDR3 sequence is CALTRTGTSVPSTDTQYF. DNA for the CDR3: TGTGCCCTGACGCGGACCGGGACTAGCGTACCTAGCACAGATACGCAGTATTTT.